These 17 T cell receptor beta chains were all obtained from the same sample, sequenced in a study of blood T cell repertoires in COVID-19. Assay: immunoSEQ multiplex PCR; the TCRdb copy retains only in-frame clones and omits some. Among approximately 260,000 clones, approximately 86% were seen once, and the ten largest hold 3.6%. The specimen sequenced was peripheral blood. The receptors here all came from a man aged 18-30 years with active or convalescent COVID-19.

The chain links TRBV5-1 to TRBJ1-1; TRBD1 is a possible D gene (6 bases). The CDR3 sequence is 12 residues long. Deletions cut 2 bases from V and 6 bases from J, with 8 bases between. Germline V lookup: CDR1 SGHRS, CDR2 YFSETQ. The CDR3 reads CASSFTGSEAFF. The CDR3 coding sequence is TGCGCCAGCAGCTTTACAGGGTCTGAAGCTTTCTTT.

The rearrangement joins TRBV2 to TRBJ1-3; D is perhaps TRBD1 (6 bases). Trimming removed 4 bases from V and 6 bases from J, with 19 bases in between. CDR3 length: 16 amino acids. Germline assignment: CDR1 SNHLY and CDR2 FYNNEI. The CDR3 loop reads CASSGVVQGGENTIYF. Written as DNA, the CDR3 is TGTGCCAGCAGTGGAGTAGTACAGGGCGGCGAAAACACCATATATTTT. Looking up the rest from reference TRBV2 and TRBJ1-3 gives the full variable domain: EPEVTQTPSHQVTQMGQEVILRCVPISNHLYFYWYRQILGQKVEFLVSFYNNEISEKSEIFDDQFSVERPDGSNFTLKIRSTKLEDSAMYFCASSGVVQGGENTIYFGEGSWLTVV.

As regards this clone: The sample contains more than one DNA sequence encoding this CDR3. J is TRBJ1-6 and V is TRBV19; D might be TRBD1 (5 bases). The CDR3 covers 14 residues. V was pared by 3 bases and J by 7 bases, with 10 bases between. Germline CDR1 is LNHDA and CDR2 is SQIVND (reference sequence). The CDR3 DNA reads TGTGCCAGTAGTATCGGGCAGGGAAATTCACCCCTCCACTTT. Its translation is CASSIGQGNSPLHF.

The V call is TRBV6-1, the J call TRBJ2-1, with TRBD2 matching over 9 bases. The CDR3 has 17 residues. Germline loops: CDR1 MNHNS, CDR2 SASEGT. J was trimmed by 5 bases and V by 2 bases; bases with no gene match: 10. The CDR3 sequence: CASSESVWLAGNNEQFF. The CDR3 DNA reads TGTGCCAGCAGTGAATCGGTGTGGCTAGCGGGAAACAATGAGCAGTTCTTC.

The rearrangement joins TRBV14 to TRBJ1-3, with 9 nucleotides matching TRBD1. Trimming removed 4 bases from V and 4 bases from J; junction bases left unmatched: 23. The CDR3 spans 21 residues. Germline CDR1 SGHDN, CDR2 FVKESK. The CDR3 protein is CASSPKERQSSGQGFGNTIYF. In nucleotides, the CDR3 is TGTGCCAGCAGCCCTAAGGAGAGGCAAAGCTCGGGACAGGGTTTCGGAAACACCATATATTTT. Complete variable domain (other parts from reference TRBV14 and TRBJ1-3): EAGVTQFPSHSVIEKGQTVTLRCDPISGHDNLYWYRRVMGKEIKFLLHFVKESKQDESGMPNNRFLAERTGGTYSTLKVQPAELEDSGVYFCASSPKERQSSGQGFGNTIYFGEGSWLTVV.

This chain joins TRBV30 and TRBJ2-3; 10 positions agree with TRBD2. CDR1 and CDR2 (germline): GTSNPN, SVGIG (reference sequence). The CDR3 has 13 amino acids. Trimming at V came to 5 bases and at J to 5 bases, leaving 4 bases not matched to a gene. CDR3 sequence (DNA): TGTGCCTGGGGGGGACTAGCGTTAGATACGCAGTATTTT. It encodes CAWGGLALDTQYF. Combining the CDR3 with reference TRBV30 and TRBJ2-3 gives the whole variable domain SQTIHQWPATLVQPVGSPLSLECTVEGTSNPNLYWYRQAAGRGLQLLFYSVGIGQISSEVPQNLSASRPQDRQFILSSKKLLLSDSGFYLCAWGGLALDTQYFGPGTRLTVL.

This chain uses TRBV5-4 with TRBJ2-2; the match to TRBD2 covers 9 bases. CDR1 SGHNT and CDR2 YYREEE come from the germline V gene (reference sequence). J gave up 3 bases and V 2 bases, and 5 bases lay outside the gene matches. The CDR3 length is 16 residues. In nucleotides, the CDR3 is TGTGCCAGCAGCTTCCTGACTAGCGGATACACCGGGGAGCTGTTTTTT. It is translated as CASSFLTSGYTGELFF.

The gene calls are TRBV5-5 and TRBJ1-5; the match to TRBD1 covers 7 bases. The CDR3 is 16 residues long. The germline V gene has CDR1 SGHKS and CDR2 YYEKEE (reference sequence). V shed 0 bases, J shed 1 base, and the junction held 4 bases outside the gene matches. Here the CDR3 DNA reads TGTGCCAGCAGCTTGGGCACAGGGGCCAGCAATCAGCCCCAGCATTTT. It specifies CASSLGTGASNQPQHF.

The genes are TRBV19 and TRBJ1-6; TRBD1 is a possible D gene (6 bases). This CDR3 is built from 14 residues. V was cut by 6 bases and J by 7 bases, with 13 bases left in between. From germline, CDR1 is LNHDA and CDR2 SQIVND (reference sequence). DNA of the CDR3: TGTGCCAGTAGCTGGGAACAGGGCAATTCACCCCTCCACTTT. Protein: CASSWEQGNSPLHF. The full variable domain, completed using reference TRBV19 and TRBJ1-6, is DGGITQSPKYLFRKEGQNVTLSCEQNLNHDAMYWYRQDPGQGLRLIYYSQIVNDFQKGDIAEGYSVSREKKESFPLTVTSAQKNPTAFYLCASSWEQGNSPLHFGNGTRLTVT.

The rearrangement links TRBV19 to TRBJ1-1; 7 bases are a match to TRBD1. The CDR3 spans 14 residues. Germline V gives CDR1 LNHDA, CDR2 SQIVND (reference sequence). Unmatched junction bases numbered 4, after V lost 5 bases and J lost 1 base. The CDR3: CASSVTGANTEAFF. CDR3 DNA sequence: TGTGCCAGTAGTGTTACAGGGGCGAACACTGAAGCTTTCTTT. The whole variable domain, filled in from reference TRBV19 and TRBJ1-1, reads DGGITQSPKYLFRKEGQNVTLSCEQNLNHDAMYWYRQDPGQGLRLIYYSQIVNDFQKGDIAEGYSVSREKKESFPLTVTSAQKNPTAFYLCASSVTGANTEAFFGQGTRLTVV.

In nucleotides, the CDR3 is TGTGCTAGCAGACTAGCGGGGGAGGACACGCAGTATTTT. It encodes CASRLAGEDTQYF. This rearrangement joins TRBV12-5 to TRBJ2-3; TRBD2 aligns across 12 bases. J was trimmed by 9 bases and V by 9 bases; bases with no gene match: 7. Per the germline V gene, CDR1 is LGHNT and CDR2 is FRNRAP. This CDR3 comprises 13 residues. Full variable domain (outside the CDR3, taken from reference TRBV12-5 and TRBJ2-3): DARVTQTPRHKVTEMGQEVTMRCQPILGHNTVFWYRQTMMQGLELLAYFRNRAPLDDSGMPKDRFSAEMPDATLATLKIQPSEPRDSAVYFCASRLAGEDTQYFGPGTRLTVL.

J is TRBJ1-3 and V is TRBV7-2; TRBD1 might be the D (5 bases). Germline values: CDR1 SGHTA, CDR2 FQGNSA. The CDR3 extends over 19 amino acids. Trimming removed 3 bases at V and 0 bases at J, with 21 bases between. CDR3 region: CASSFSSLVRDFSGNTIYF. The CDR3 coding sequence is TGTGCCAGCAGCTTTTCTTCGTTGGTACGGGACTTCTCTGGAAACACCATATATTTT.

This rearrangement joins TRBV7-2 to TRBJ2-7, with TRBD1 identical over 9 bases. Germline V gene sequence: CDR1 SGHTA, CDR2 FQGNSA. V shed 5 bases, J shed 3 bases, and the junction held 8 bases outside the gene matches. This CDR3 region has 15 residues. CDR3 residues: CASSQFGQGNYEQYF. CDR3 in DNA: TGTGCCAGCAGCCAGTTCGGACAGGGGAACTACGAGCAGTACTTC.

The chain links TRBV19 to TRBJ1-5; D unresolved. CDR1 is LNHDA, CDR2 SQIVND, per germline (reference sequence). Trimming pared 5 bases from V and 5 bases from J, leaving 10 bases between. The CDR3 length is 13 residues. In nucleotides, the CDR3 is TGTGCCAGTAGTCTCGGGTCTTATCAGCCCCAGCATTTT. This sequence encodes CASSLGSYQPQHF.

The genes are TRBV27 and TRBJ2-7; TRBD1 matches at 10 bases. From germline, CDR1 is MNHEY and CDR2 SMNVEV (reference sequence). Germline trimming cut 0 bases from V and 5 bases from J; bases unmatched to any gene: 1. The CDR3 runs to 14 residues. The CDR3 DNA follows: TGTGCCAGCAGTTTATCGACAGGGGGCGACGAGCAGTACTTC. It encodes CASSLSTGGDEQYF.

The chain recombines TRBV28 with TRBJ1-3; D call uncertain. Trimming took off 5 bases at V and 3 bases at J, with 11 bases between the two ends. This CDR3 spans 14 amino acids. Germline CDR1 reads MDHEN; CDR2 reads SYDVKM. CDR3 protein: CASSRRGGGNTIYF. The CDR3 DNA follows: TGTGCCAGCAGTAGACGGGGAGGTGGAAACACCATATATTTT.

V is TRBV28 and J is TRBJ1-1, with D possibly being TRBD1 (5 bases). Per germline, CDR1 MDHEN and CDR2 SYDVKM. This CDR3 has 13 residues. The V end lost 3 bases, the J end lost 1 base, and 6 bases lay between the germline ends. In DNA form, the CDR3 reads TGTGCCAGCAGTTTGGGGGGGAACACTGAAGCTTTCTTT. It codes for CASSLGGNTEAFF. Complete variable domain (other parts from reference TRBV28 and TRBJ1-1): DVKVTQSSRYLVKRTGEKVFLECVQDMDHENMFWYRQDPGLGLRLIYFSYDVKMKEKGDIPEGYSVSREKKERFSLILESASTNQTSMYLCASSLGGNTEAFFGQGTRLTVV.